This TCR beta chain was sequenced during a study of circulating tumor DNA in untreated peripheral T-cell lymphoma. This tumor tissue came from a pretreatment baseline collection. Germline assignment: CDR1 MDHEN and CDR2 SYDVKM. The V segment lost 1 base and the J segment 6 bases; nucleotides outside the gene matches: 12. CDR3 length: 17 residues. Study outcomes and limitations: Tumor-specific clonotypes: identified in 75% to 80% of patients, 86% of baseline tissues.

Method: immunoSEQ multiplex PCR; TCRdb's copy keeps in-frame clones and lacks some. The data hold fewer than 8,000 clones, with approximately 76% observed a single time. This clone was observed a handful of times. As yet, its antigen is unknown. The sequencing sample was made of tumor tissue. The chain recombines TRBV28 with TRBJ2-7; 10 nucleotides agree with TRBD1. This TCR derives from a human donor with peripheral T-cell lymphoma. Written as DNA, the CDR3 is TGTGCCAGCAGTTTATCCAAACCCGGGACAGGGGCGGGCGAGCAGTACTTC. The encoded protein is CASSLSKPGTGAGEQYF.